This T cell receptor (beta chain) was found in a study of T cells in narcolepsy. Study context: Patients with NT1 or NT2 and healthy control donors were enrolled. Broader study findings: Same-patient CSF and blood CD4+ T cell clonotypes included HCRT-specific and TRIB2-specific autoreactive ones. Some memory CD4+ repertoires had no autoreactive clone sequences. Healthy controls reportedly lacked the autoreactive clonotypes serially found in patients' blood.

Assay used: immunoSEQ multiplex PCR; TCRdb lists only in-frame clones, some missing. This sample has around 35,000 clones, with 65% to 85% found just once. CDR3 length equals 14 residues. CDR1 and CDR2 from the germline V gene are LNHDA and SQIVND (reference sequence). V was pared by 5 bases and J by 3 bases, with 10 bases between. Concerning this clone: Its antigen is undetermined.

The J gene is TRBJ2-2, the V gene TRBV19, with a tentative D call TRBD1 (5 bases). The TCR originated in a human donor in good health. What was sequenced was memory (CD45RA-) CD4+ T cells from blood. Written as DNA, the CDR3 is TGTGCCAGTAGTTTGCAGGGTCACACCGGGGAGCTGTTTTTT. Its translation: CASSLQGHTGELFF. The full variable domain, in which reference TRBV19 and TRBJ2-2 provide the parts outside the CDR3, is DGGITQSPKYLFRKEGQNVTLSCEQNLNHDAMYWYRQDPGQGLRLIYYSQIVNDFQKGDIAEGYSVSREKKESFPLTVTSAQKNPTAFYLCASSLQGHTGELFFGEGSRLTVL.